The 25 T cell receptor beta chains reported below all come from one sample, sequenced in a study of cytomegalovirus exposure and HLA in healthy donors. PCR used 60 Vbeta primers and 13 Jbeta primers. Assay used: immunoSEQ multiplex PCR; TCRdb lists only in-frame clones, some missing. The repertoire holds under 200,000 clones, approximately 78% seen once, with 1.5% to 2% in the top ten. The sequenced sample was PBMCs. The receptors stem from a young woman in good health and CMV-seronegative.

The rearrangement links TRBV6-1 to TRBJ1-1; D possibly corresponds to TRBD1 (5 bases). The CDR3 totals 12 residues. Looked up from germline, CDR1 is MNHNS and CDR2 is SASEGT. Trimming shortened V by 6 bases and J by 3 bases, and 8 bases separated the two germline ends. The CDR3 is CASRGHDTEAFF. CDR3 in DNA: TGTGCCAGCAGGGGGCACGACACTGAAGCTTTCTTT.

The V and J genes are TRBV19 and TRBJ2-1, with 8 nucleotides matching TRBD2. CDR3 size: 16 residues. Looked up from germline, CDR1 is LNHDA and CDR2 is SQIVND (reference sequence). V lost 5 bases and J lost 4; bases outside the gene matches: 10. The CDR3 spells CASSPPWASGYNEQFF. The CDR3 DNA is TGTGCCAGTAGTCCTCCATGGGCTAGCGGGTACAATGAGCAGTTCTTC.

The chain has TRBV9 and TRBJ2-1; D remains unclear. The CDR3 is 16 residues long. CDR1 and CDR2 from the germline V gene are SGDLS and YYNGEE. Trimming shortened V by 0 bases and J by 4 bases, and 14 bases separated the two germline ends. CDR3: CASSVGLSTVYNEQFF. CDR3 bases: TGTGCCAGCAGCGTAGGACTCTCCACTGTATACAATGAGCAGTTCTTC.

The chain is built from TRBV25-1 and TRBJ1-5; 9 bases map to TRBD1. Germline-derived CDR1 and CDR2 are MGHDK and SYGVNS. V shed 3 bases, J shed 4 bases, and the junction held 4 bases outside the gene matches. This CDR3 has 15 residues. CDR3 protein: CASSEVGQGNQPQHF. The CDR3 DNA reads as TGTGCCAGCAGTGAGGTGGGACAGGGTAATCAGCCCCAGCATTTT.

This clone was detected a few times. The CDR3 nucleotides are TGTGCCAGCAGCTTGTGGAGGGAAGGCACTGAAGCTTTCTTT. It codes for CASSLWREGTEAFF. V gene TRBV5-5 combines with J gene TRBJ1-1; no clear D gene. CDR3 size: 14 residues. Germline lookup yields CDR1 SGHKS and CDR2 YYEKEE (reference sequence). Deletions cut 1 base from V and 4 bases from J, with 11 bases between.

The CDR3 loop reads CASSLVSGRNTEAFF. The CDR3 DNA reads TGTGCCAGCAGCTTAGTATCCGGGAGAAACACTGAAGCTTTCTTT. V is TRBV5-6 and J is TRBJ1-1; D is unclear. The CDR3 extends over 15 amino acids. Trimming removed 2 bases at V and 2 bases at J, with 13 bases between. Per germline, CDR1 SGHDT and CDR2 YYEEEE.

V and J are TRBV4-1 and TRBJ1-2; D gene unclear. The V gene lost 1 base and the J gene lost 3 bases, with 15 bases spanning the gap. The CDR3 is 16 residues long. Looked up from germline, CDR1 is MGHRA and CDR2 is YSYEKL. CDR3 sequence: CASSQAQAEDHYGYTF. CDR3 sequence (DNA): TGCGCCAGCAGCCAAGCTCAGGCAGAAGACCACTATGGCTACACCTTC.

This sequence joins TRBV23-1 and TRBJ2-5, with 7 positions matching TRBD1. TRBV23-1 is reported as an ORF; its role is uncertain. V trimming: 8 bases; J trimming: 1 base; junction bases outside the gene matches: 7. The CDR3 contains 14 residues. The CDR3 DNA is TGCGCCAGCCGCACATGGGACAGCCAAGAGACCCAGTACTTC. It translates to CASRTWDSQETQYF.

V gene TRBV28 combines with J gene TRBJ2-6; 11 bases are shared with TRBD1. Germline V gene data show CDR1 as MDHEN and CDR2 as SYDVKM. This CDR3 spans 17 amino acids. V lost 6 bases, J lost 1 base, and 5 bases stayed unmatched. The chain's CDR3 is CASRGQGAISGANVLTF. DNA of the CDR3: TGTGCCAGCAGAGGACAGGGGGCTATATCTGGGGCCAACGTCCTGACTTTC.

The V call is TRBV4-2, the J call TRBJ2-2; 8 positions match TRBD1. This CDR3 is built from 15 residues. V lost 2 bases to trimming and J lost 3 bases; unmatched junction nucleotides: 2. CDR1 and CDR2 from the germline V gene are LGHNA and YNFKEQ. CDR3 amino acids: CASSQKTGDTGELFF. CDR3 DNA: TGTGCCAGCAGCCAAAAGACAGGGGACACCGGGGAGCTGTTTTTT.

This chain links TRBV10-3 with TRBJ1-2; maybe TRBD1 (6 bases). The CDR3 consists of 14 residues. V was clipped by 0 bases and J by 6 bases, with 11 bases between them. Germline-derived CDR1 and CDR2 are ENHRY and SYGVKD. The DNA of the CDR3 is TGTGCCATCAGTGAGTCTTCAACAGGGCATGGCTACACCTTC. This sequence encodes CAISESSTGHGYTF.

The rearrangement uses TRBV10-3 and TRBJ1-1; D is unresolved. This CDR3 is 13 amino acids long. CDR1 is ENHRY and CDR2 is SYGVKD in the germline V gene. V was pared by 4 bases and J by 2 bases, with 8 bases between. The CDR3 loop reads CAISVRINTEAFF. Written as DNA, the CDR3 is TGTGCCATCAGTGTGCGTATAAACACTGAAGCTTTCTTT.

V and J are TRBV7-8 and TRBJ1-4, with 7 bases fitting TRBD1. Unmatched junction bases numbered 10, after V lost 5 bases and J lost 7 bases. CDR3 length equals 15 residues. Germline lookup yields CDR1 SGHVS and CDR2 FQNEAQ. CDR3 loop: CASSPSGTEGEKLFF. The CDR3 nucleotides read TGTGCCAGCAGCCCATCCGGGACAGAGGGTGAAAAACTGTTTTTT.

This clone came up once. This chain connects TRBV18 to TRBJ1-5, with 8 bases fitting TRBD1. This CDR3 contains 18 residues. Looked up from germline, CDR1 is KGHSH and CDR2 is LQKENI. V dropped 1 base and J dropped 6; count of bases not matched to a gene: 14. The CDR3 loop is CASSPLGRTGNYIQPQHF. The DNA of the CDR3 is TGTGCCAGCTCACCACTGGGACGGACAGGGAATTATATTCAGCCCCAGCATTTT.

The chain joins TRBV27 to TRBJ1-2; 9 bases match TRBD1. Trimming at V came to 0 bases and at J to 0 bases, leaving 5 bases not matched to a gene. This CDR3 has 17 residues. In germline, CDR1 is MNHEY, CDR2 SMNVEV (reference sequence). This CDR3 is CASSLSPRQGANYGYTF. In DNA, the CDR3 is TGTGCCAGCAGTTTATCGCCCCGACAGGGGGCTAACTATGGCTACACCTTC.

V and J are TRBV5-1 and TRBJ2-7; TRBD1 matches 7 bases. The germline V gene encodes CDR1 SGHRS and CDR2 YFSETQ. V dropped 5 bases and J dropped 2; count of bases not matched to a gene: 7. The CDR3 has 14 amino acids. The CDR3 DNA reads TGCGCCAGCAGTTCCGGGACAGTTACCTACGAGCAGTACTTC. Protein sequence: CASSSGTVTYEQYF.

The chain carries TRBV7-3 and TRBJ2-3, with a tentative D call TRBD2 (5 bases). The CDR3 is 15 amino acids. The V end lost 1 base, the J end lost 1 base, and 9 bases lay between the germline ends. CDR1 is SGHTA, CDR2 FQGTGA, per germline. The CDR3 region has the DNA TGTGCCAGCAGCTTAATGGCGGGCGGCACAGATACGCAGTATTTT. It translates to CASSLMAGGTDTQYF.

Written as DNA, the CDR3 is TGTGCCAGTAGTTACAGGGGAGGAGAGACCCAGTACTTC. It specifies CASSYRGGETQYF. V is TRBV19 and J is TRBJ2-5; D is perhaps TRBD1 (7 bases). V was clipped by 5 bases and J by 4 bases, with 11 bases between them. CDR1 is LNHDA and CDR2 is SQIVND in the germline V gene (reference sequence). CDR3 length: 13 residues. The whole variable domain, remainder taken from reference TRBV19 and TRBJ2-5, is DGGITQSPKYLFRKEGQNVTLSCEQNLNHDAMYWYRQDPGQGLRLIYYSQIVNDFQKGDIAEGYSVSREKKESFPLTVTSAQKNPTAFYLCASSYRGGETQYFGPGTRLLVL.

This clone turned up a few times. The chain has TRBV11-2 and TRBJ1-1, with a tentative D call TRBD1 (5 bases). Trimming removed 3 bases at V and 5 bases at J, with 13 bases between. The germline gives CDR1 SGHAT, CDR2 FQNNGV. The CDR3 spans 14 residues. The CDR3 nucleotides read TGTGCCAGCAGCTTCGACAGTGGGGGGACTGAAGCTTTCTTT. Translating it yields CASSFDSGGTEAFF.

The chain combines TRBV2 with TRBJ2-7; 9 bases are shared with TRBD2. CDR3 length equals 14 residues. Germline V gives CDR1 SNHLY, CDR2 FYNNEI. V shed 7 bases, J shed 2 bases, and the junction held 6 bases outside the gene matches. The chain's CDR3 is CASIRTSVAYEQYF. In nucleotides, the CDR3 is TGTGCCAGCATCAGGACTAGCGTTGCCTACGAGCAGTACTTC.

This clone was detected only once. J is TRBJ1-5 and V is TRBV4-1; D uncertain. Trimming shortened V by 0 bases and J by 0 bases, and 12 bases separated the two germline ends. The CDR3 sequence is 17 residues long. Per germline, CDR1 MGHRA and CDR2 YSYEKL. DNA for the CDR3: TGCGCCAGCAGCCAAGATCTGGGAGTTTATAGCAATCAGCCCCAGCATTTT. Its translation: CASSQDLGVYSNQPQHF.

The gene calls are TRBV11-2 and TRBJ1-2; 10 nucleotides match TRBD1. CDR3 size: 14 residues. Looked up from germline, CDR1 is SGHAT and CDR2 is FQNNGV. Losses at the gene ends were 4 bases for V and 6 bases for J; bases not matched to a gene: 5. The CDR3 loop reads CASSSTGGPHGYTF. CDR3 nucleotide sequence: TGTGCCAGCAGCTCGACAGGGGGCCCGCATGGCTACACCTTC.

The chain uses TRBV7-2 and TRBJ2-1, with TRBD2 as a possible D gene (7 bases). CDR3 length: 14 residues. Germline V gene lookup returns CDR1 SGHTA and CDR2 FQGNSA. V was shortened by 5 bases and J by 8 bases, with 16 bases between the two germline ends. Here the CDR3 DNA reads TGTGCCAGCAGCCTTGGGCGGGGGCGGGATGAGCAGTTCTTC. Its translation: CASSLGRGRDEQFF.

The chain links TRBV28 to TRBJ1-1; no firm D call. The V end was cut by 6 bases, the J end by 0 bases, with 14 bases between. There are 15 residues in the CDR3. Germline V lookup: CDR1 MDHEN, CDR2 SYDVKM. CDR3 in DNA: TGTGCCAGCAGCCTACCCGCCGAAATGAACACTGAAGCTTTCTTT. Its protein product is CASSLPAEMNTEAFF. Full variable domain (remainder filled in from reference TRBV28 and TRBJ1-1): DVKVTQSSRYLVKRTGEKVFLECVQDMDHENMFWYRQDPGLGLRLIYFSYDVKMKEKGDIPEGYSVSREKKERFSLILESASTNQTSMYLCASSLPAEMNTEAFFGQGTRLTVV.

This chain connects TRBV7-6 to TRBJ2-5; maybe TRBD2 (7 bases). This CDR3 has 20 amino acids. CDR1 and CDR2 (germline): SGHVS, FNYEAQ. Trimming took 1 base from V and 4 from J, leaving 28 bases between them. In DNA form, the CDR3 reads TGTGCCAGCAGCTTAGTCGGGGGCGGGGGACAATCCTCTTACCCAGAGACCCAGTACTTC. Translated, it gives CASSLVGGGGQSSYPETQYF.